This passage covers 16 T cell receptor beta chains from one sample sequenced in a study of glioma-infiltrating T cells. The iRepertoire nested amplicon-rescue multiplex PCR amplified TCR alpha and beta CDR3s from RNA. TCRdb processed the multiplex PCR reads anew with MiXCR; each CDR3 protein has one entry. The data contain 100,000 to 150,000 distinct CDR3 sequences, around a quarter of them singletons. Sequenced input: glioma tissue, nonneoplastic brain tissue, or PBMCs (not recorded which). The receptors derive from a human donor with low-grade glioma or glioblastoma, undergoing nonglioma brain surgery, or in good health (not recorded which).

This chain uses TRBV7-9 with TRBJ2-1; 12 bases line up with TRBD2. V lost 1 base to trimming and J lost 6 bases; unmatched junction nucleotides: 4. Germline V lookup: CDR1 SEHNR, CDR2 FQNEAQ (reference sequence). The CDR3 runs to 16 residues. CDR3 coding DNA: TGTGCCAGCAGCTTAGTGACTAGCGGGGGCCCCAATGAGCAGTTCTTC. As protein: CASSLVTSGGPNEQFF.

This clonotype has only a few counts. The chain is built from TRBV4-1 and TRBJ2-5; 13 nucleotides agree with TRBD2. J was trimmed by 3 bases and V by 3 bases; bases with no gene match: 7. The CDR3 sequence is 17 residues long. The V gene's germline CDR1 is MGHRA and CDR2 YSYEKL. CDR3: CASSQKTSGGAEETQYF. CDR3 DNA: TGCGCCAGCAGCCAGAAAACTAGCGGGGGGGCCGAAGAGACCCAGTACTTC.

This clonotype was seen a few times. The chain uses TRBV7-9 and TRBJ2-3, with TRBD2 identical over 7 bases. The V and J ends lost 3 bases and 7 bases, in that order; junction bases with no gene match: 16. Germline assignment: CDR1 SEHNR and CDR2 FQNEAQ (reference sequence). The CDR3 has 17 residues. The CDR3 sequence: CASSFVPGEGAFHTQYF. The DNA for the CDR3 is TGTGCCAGCAGCTTTGTACCCGGGGAGGGCGCGTTCCATACGCAGTATTTT. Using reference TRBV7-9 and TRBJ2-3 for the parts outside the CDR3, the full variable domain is DTGVSQNPRHKITKRGQNVTFRCDPISEHNRLYWYRQTLGQGPEFLTYFQNEAQLEKSRLLSDRFSAERPKGSFSTLEIQRTEQGDSAMYLCASSFVPGEGAFHTQYFGPGTRLTVL.

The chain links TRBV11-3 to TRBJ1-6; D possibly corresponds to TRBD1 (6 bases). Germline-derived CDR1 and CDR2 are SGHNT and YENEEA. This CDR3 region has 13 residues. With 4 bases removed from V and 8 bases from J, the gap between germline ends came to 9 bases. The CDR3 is CASSSGDHSPLHF. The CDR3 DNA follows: TGTGCCAGCAGCTCAGGGGATCATTCACCCCTCCACTTT.

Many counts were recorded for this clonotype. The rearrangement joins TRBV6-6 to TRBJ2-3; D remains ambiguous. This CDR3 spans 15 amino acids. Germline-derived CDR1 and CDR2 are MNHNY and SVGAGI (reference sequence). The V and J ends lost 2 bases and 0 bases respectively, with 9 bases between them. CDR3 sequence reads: CASSYKGLSTDTQYF. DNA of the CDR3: TGTGCCAGCAGTTACAAAGGGCTTAGCACAGATACGCAGTATTTT.

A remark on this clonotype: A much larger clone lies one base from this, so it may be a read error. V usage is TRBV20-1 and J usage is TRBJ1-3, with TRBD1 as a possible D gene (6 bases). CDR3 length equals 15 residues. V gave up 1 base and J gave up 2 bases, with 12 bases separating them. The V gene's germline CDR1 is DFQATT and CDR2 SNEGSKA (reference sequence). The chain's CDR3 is CSARVPGAAGNTIYF. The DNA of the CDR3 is TGCAGTGCTAGAGTCCCAGGGGCTGCTGGAAACACCATATATTTT.

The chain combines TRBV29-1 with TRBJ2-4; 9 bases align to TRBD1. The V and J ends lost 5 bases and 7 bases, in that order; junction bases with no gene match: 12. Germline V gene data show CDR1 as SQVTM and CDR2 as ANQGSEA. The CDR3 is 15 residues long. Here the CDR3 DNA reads TGCAGCGTTATGGGGACAGGGCAGGTTACGAACATTCAGTACTTC. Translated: CSVMGTGQVTNIQYF.

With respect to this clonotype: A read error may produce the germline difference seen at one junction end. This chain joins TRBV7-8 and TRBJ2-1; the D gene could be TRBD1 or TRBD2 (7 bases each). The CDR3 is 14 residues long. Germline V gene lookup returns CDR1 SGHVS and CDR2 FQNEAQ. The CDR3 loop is CASRGSGTDNEQLF. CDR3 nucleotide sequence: TGTGCCAGCAGGGGAAGCGGGACAGACAATGAGCAGCTCTTC.

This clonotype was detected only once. The DNA of the CDR3 is TGCAGCGTTGTCCCCCAGGGAGCCTACAATGAGCAGTTCTTC. This encodes CSVVPQGAYNEQFF. The gene calls are TRBV29-1 and TRBJ2-1, with D perhaps matching TRBD1 or TRBD2 (5 bases each). V was pared by 4 bases and J by 2 bases, with 12 bases between. The CDR3 is 14 amino acids. Germline-derived CDR1 and CDR2 are SQVTM and ANQGSEA.

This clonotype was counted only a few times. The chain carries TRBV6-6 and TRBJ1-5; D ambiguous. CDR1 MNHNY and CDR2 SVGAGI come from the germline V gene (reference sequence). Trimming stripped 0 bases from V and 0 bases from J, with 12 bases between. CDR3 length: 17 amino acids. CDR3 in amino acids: CASSYSSVRYSNQPQHF. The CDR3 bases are TGTGCCAGCAGTTACTCGAGCGTCCGGTATAGCAATCAGCCCCAGCATTTT.

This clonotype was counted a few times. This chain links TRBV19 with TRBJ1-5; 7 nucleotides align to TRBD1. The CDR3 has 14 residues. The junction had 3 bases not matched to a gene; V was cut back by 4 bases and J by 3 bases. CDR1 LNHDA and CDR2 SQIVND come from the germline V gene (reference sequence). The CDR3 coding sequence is TGTGCCAGTAGTAGCGACAGGGTCAATCAGCCCCAGCATTTT. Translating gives CASSSDRVNQPQHF. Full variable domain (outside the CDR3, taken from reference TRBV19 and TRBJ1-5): DGGITQSPKYLFRKEGQNVTLSCEQNLNHDAMYWYRQDPGQGLRLIYYSQIVNDFQKGDIAEGYSVSREKKESFPLTVTSAQKNPTAFYLCASSSDRVNQPQHFGDGTRLSIL.

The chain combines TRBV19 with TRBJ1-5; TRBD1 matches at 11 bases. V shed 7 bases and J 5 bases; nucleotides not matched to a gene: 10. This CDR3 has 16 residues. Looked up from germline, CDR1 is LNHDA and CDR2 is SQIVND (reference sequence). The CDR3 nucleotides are TGTGCCAGTAAACCCCGGACAGGGGGCAATGATCAGCCCCAGCATTTT. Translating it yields CASKPRTGGNDQPQHF. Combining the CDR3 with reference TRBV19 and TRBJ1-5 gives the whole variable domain DGGITQSPKYLFRKEGQNVTLSCEQNLNHDAMYWYRQDPGQGLRLIYYSQIVNDFQKGDIAEGYSVSREKKESFPLTVTSAQKNPTAFYLCASKPRTGGNDQPQHFGDGTRLSIL.

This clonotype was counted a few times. The CDR3 reads CASSVAGADTQYF. The CDR3 DNA reads TGTGCCAGCAGCGTGGCCGGGGCAGATACGCAGTATTTT. The chain couples TRBV11-2 to TRBJ2-3, with a tentative D call TRBD2 (5 bases). Germline CDR1 SGHAT, CDR2 FQNNGV. V lost 5 bases and J lost 4, with 10 bases in between. The CDR3 has 13 amino acids.

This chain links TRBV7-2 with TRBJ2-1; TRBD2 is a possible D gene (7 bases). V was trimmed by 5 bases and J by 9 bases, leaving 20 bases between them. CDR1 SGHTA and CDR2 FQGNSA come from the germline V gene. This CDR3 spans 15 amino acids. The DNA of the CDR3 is TGTGCCAGCAGCCCCGAGTGGGGGGGCCTTGGTGAGCAGTTCTTC. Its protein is CASSPEWGGLGEQFF.

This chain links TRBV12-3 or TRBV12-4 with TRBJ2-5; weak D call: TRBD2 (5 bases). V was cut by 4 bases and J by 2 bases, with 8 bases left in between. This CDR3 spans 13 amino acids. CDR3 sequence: CASSSDLQETQYF. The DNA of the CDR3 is TGTGCCAGCAGTTCGGACTTGCAAGAGACCCAGTACTTC.

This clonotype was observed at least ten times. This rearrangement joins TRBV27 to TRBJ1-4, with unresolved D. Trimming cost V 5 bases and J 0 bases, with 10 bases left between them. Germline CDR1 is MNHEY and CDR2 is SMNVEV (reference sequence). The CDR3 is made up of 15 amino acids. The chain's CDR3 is CASSPRTSTNEKLFF. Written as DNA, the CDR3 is TGTGCCAGCAGTCCGCGGACGTCAACTAATGAAAAACTGTTTTTT. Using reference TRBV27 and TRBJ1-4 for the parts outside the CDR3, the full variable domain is EAQVTQNPRYLITVTGKKLTVTCSQNMNHEYMSWYRQDPGLGLRQIYYSMNVEVTDKGDVPEGYKVSRKEKRNFPLILESPSPNQTSLYFCASSPRTSTNEKLFFGSGTQLSVL.